One and the same sample provided the 20 T cell receptor beta chains below, sequenced in a study of cytomegalovirus exposure and HLA in healthy donors. The PCR employed 60 Vbeta primers together with 13 Jbeta primers. Produced via immunoSEQ multiplex PCR; TCRdb's table is partial and in-frame only. The sample has more than 150,000 clones; 76% are singletons. The sequenced material came from PBMCs. The receptors stem from a woman aged 30 to 39 in good health and CMV-seropositive.

The chain carries TRBV11-2 and TRBJ1-6, with D unresolved. Germline V gene data show CDR1 as SGHAT and CDR2 as FQNNGV. V lost 3 bases, J lost 8 bases, and 11 bases lay in between. The CDR3 is made up of 14 amino acids. This CDR3 is CASSFPASHSPLHF. CDR3 bases: TGTGCCAGCAGCTTTCCAGCGAGTCATTCACCCCTCCACTTT.

The V call is TRBV9, the J call TRBJ2-3; 13 bases map to TRBD2. J was trimmed by 1 base and V by 4 bases; bases with no gene match: 3. This CDR3 spans 16 amino acids. Germline CDR1 SGDLS, CDR2 YYNGEE. CDR3 region: CASSPGLAGGTDTQYF. In nucleotides, the CDR3 is TGTGCCAGCAGCCCAGGACTAGCGGGGGGCACAGATACGCAGTATTTT.

The chain has TRBV5-5 and TRBJ1-5; 7 nucleotides agree with TRBD1. CDR1 is SGHKS and CDR2 is YYEKEE in the germline V gene (reference sequence). CDR3 length equals 14 residues. The J segment lost 9 bases and the V segment lost 4 bases, leaving 10 bases of the junction unmatched. The CDR3 loop reads CASSPGTADRPQHF. CDR3 nucleotide sequence: TGTGCCAGCAGCCCCGGGACAGCGGATCGGCCCCAGCATTTT.

V is TRBV5-1 and J is TRBJ2-2; perhaps TRBD1 as D (6 bases). The CDR3 has 15 amino acids. Looked up from germline, CDR1 is SGHRS and CDR2 is YFSETQ. Between the trimmed V and J ends, which lost 0 bases and 5 bases, there was a span of 11 bases. The CDR3 DNA reads TGCGCCAGCAGCTTGGTAGGGGGACCTACCGGGGAGCTGTTTTTT. As protein: CASSLVGGPTGELFF.

The chain combines TRBV13 with TRBJ1-4; no clear D gene. The germline gives CDR1 PRHDT, CDR2 FYEKMQ (reference sequence). This CDR3 comprises 15 residues. Trimming took 2 bases from V and 3 from J, leaving 10 bases between them. The CDR3 DNA reads as TGTGCCAGCAGCTTAAGCGGTAGGGCTAATGAAAAACTGTTTTTT. Translating it yields CASSLSGRANEKLFF.

The chain carries TRBV28 and TRBJ2-7; TRBD1 might be the D (6 bases). This CDR3 comprises 15 residues. CDR1 is MDHEN and CDR2 is SYDVKM in the germline V gene. V lost 5 bases and J 2 bases, leaving 16 bases between the germline ends. This CDR3 is CASSSSRGDPYEQYF. As DNA, the CDR3 is TGTGCCAGCAGTAGCTCCAGGGGCGACCCCTACGAGCAGTACTTC. Full variable domain (remainder filled in from reference TRBV28 and TRBJ2-7): DVKVTQSSRYLVKRTGEKVFLECVQDMDHENMFWYRQDPGLGLRLIYFSYDVKMKEKGDIPEGYSVSREKKERFSLILESASTNQTSMYLCASSSSRGDPYEQYFGPGTRLTVT.

This clone was picked up one time. The V call is TRBV6-6, the J call TRBJ2-5, with TRBD2 identical over 10 bases. The CDR3 is 16 residues long. Trimming cost V 1 base and J 2 bases; bases outside gene matches: 4. CDR1 is MNHNY and CDR2 is SVGAGI in the germline V gene (reference sequence). This chain's CDR3 is CASSYYIAGGQETQYF. CDR3 DNA sequence: TGTGCCAGCAGTTACTACATAGCGGGGGGACAAGAGACCCAGTACTTC.

The V gene is TRBV28, the J gene TRBJ1-2; D is ambiguous. CDR1 is MDHEN and CDR2 is SYDVKM in the germline V gene. V was shortened by 8 bases and J by 5 bases, with 9 bases between the two germline ends. The CDR3 length is 11 residues. The CDR3 protein is CASEERYGYTF. As DNA, the CDR3 is TGTGCCAGCGAAGAGAGGTATGGCTACACCTTC.

V gene TRBV19 combines with J gene TRBJ2-1; 9 bases match TRBD2. V shed 4 bases and J 5 bases; nucleotides not matched to a gene: 6. The CDR3 contains 15 residues. In germline, CDR1 is LNHDA, CDR2 SQIVND (reference sequence). The CDR3 is CASSSPGGGDNEQFF. CDR3 nucleotides: TGTGCCAGTAGTAGCCCCGGCGGGGGGGACAATGAGCAGTTCTTC.

The chain uses TRBV6-6 and TRBJ1-4; a weak D match, TRBD1 (5 bases). Germline V lookup: CDR1 MNHNY, CDR2 SVGAGI (reference sequence). The CDR3 totals 13 residues. Trimming took off 6 bases at V and 8 bases at J, with 13 bases between the two ends. The CDR3 sequence: CASRWGRREKLFF. The CDR3 nucleotides read TGTGCCAGCAGATGGGGGAGGCGAGAAAAACTGTTTTTT.

Only a few counts were recorded for this clone. The V call is TRBV5-1, the J call TRBJ2-7; 9 bases align to TRBD2. V gave up 5 bases and J gave up 0 bases; unmatched junction bases: 3. CDR3 length: 14 residues. Per germline, CDR1 SGHRS and CDR2 YFSETQ. CDR3 coding DNA: TGCGCCAGCAGTAGTAGCGGGAGCTCCTACGAGCAGTACTTC. The encoded protein is CASSSSGSSYEQYF. Drawing the rest from reference TRBV5-1 and TRBJ2-7, the complete variable domain is KAGVTQTPRYLIKTRGQQVTLSCSPISGHRSVSWYQQTPGQGLQFLFEYFSETQRNKGNFPGRFSGRQFSNSRSEMNVSTLELGDSALYLCASSSSGSSYEQYFGPGTRLTVT.

This rearrangement joins TRBV10-1 to TRBJ2-7; D is ambiguous. The germline V gene encodes CDR1 WNHNN and CDR2 SYGVQD (reference sequence). Trimming took 3 bases from V and 1 from J, leaving 10 bases between them. CDR3 length equals 14 residues. The DNA of the CDR3 is TGCGCCAGCAGTGACCCCGGTCGATCCTACGAGCAGTACTTC. This gives the protein CASSDPGRSYEQYF.

This clone was counted once. The chain carries TRBV9 and TRBJ1-2; D remains unclear. The CDR3 contains 11 residues. The germline V gene has CDR1 SGDLS and CDR2 YYNGEE. Trimming left V 3 bases short and J 8 bases short, with 8 bases between. The CDR3: CASSARGGYTF. CDR3 DNA: TGTGCCAGCAGCGCTCGGGGAGGCTACACCTTC.

The V gene is TRBV4-3, the J gene TRBJ2-5, with 7 bases aligning to TRBD2. Germline CDR1 reads LGHNA; CDR2 reads YSLEER. V gave up 1 base and J gave up 1 base; unmatched junction bases: 12. The length of the CDR3 is 18 residues. The CDR3 loop reads CASSQAPSITGGQETQYF. The DNA for the CDR3 is TGCGCCAGCAGCCAAGCACCCTCCATAACGGGGGGCCAAGAGACCCAGTACTTC.

The V call is TRBV7-9, the J call TRBJ1-4; TRBD1 matches 9 bases. This CDR3 has 17 residues. CDR1 is SEHNR and CDR2 is FQNEAQ in the germline V gene (reference sequence). V dropped 2 bases and J dropped 0; count of bases not matched to a gene: 4. The CDR3 loop is CASSLWDRDATNEKLFF. Here the CDR3 DNA reads TGTGCCAGCAGCTTATGGGACAGGGACGCAACTAATGAAAAACTGTTTTTT.

This chain uses TRBV30 with TRBJ2-7, with TRBD1 matching over 11 bases. J lost 3 bases, V lost 2 bases, and 6 bases had no gene match. From germline, CDR1 is GTSNPN and CDR2 SVGIG (reference sequence). CDR3 length equals 15 residues. The DNA for the CDR3 is TGTGCCTGGAGTAATGGACAGGGGGCAATCTACGAGCAGTACTTC. Translated, it gives CAWSNGQGAIYEQYF.

The V gene is TRBV28, the J gene TRBJ1-5; 10 bases are a match to TRBD1. This CDR3 is built from 18 residues. The germline V gene has CDR1 MDHEN and CDR2 SYDVKM. V gave up 2 bases and J gave up 3 bases; unmatched junction bases: 10. The CDR3 loop is CASSLRKTGGSLNQPQHF. The CDR3 DNA reads TGTGCCAGCAGTTTACGGAAGACAGGGGGCTCTCTCAATCAGCCCCAGCATTTT.

This rearrangement joins TRBV6-6 to TRBJ2-7; 10 bases agree with TRBD1. Trimming at V came to 6 bases and at J to 5 bases, leaving 10 bases not matched to a gene. Germline loops: CDR1 MNHNY, CDR2 SVGAGI (reference sequence). The CDR3 spans 15 residues. The CDR3 loop is CASSLLRDRGHEQYF. The CDR3 nucleotides read TGTGCCAGCAGCCTACTCCGGGACAGGGGCCACGAGCAGTACTTC.

The J gene is TRBJ2-7, the V gene TRBV2, with TRBD1 matching 9 bases. The length of the CDR3 is 14 residues. The V and J ends lost 6 bases and 4 bases, in that order; junction bases with no gene match: 7. In germline, CDR1 is SNHLY, CDR2 FYNNEI. In nucleotides, the CDR3 is TGTGCCAGCAGACTAAGGACAGGGGCATACGAGCAGTACTTC. This encodes CASRLRTGAYEQYF.

The chain employs TRBV6-6 and TRBJ1-5; 7 bases are shared with TRBD1. CDR3 length equals 14 residues. CDR1 and CDR2 (germline): MNHNY, SVGAGI (reference sequence). Trimming removed 5 bases from V and 3 bases from J; junction bases left unmatched: 4. CDR3 loop: CASSTQGYNQPQHF. The CDR3 DNA reads as TGTGCCAGCAGTACACAGGGGTACAATCAGCCCCAGCATTTT.